This T cell receptor (beta chain) was sequenced during a study of cytomegalovirus exposure and HLA in healthy donors. In the case of this clone: Its target is not known.

In the PCR, 60 Vbeta and 13 Jbeta primers were used. Clones were sequenced by immunoSEQ multiplex PCR, and TCRdb holds only the in-frame ones, with some missing. The table records about 140,000 clones, roughly 62% of them present only once. General study points: Productive status was seen about 87% or about 30% of the time for most TCR beta V segments in an earlier analysis.

The CDR3 runs 15 residues. The germline V and J ends were trimmed by 3 bases and 2 bases, with 12 bases remaining between them. Germline V gene lookup returns CDR1 LNHDA and CDR2 SQIVND (reference sequence). These donors counted as nominally healthy when sampled, but unrecorded immune exposures were likely. J is TRBJ2-3 and V is TRBV19; perhaps TRBD2 as D (5 bases). The sample comprised PBMCs. This sequence originates from a male donor in good health and CMV-seronegative. This chain's CDR3 is CASSMGAGNTDTQYF. As DNA, the CDR3 is TGTGCCAGTAGTATGGGAGCCGGAAACACAGATACGCAGTATTTT.